Below, 2 T cell receptor beta chains from the same sample are listed, as sequenced in a study of tumor-infiltrating lymphocytes in primary liver carcinoma. Reverse transcription of around 500 ng total RNA with a constant-region primer produced TCR beta cDNA. ARM-PCR, slightly modified, supplied the TCR beta libraries through three nested multiplex PCR rounds. Primers for the first two PCR rounds were TRBV1-TRBV30 forward primers and a C-beta reverse primer (approximately 9 cycles per round). Via MiXCR, TCRdb re-called the multiplex PCR reads, giving one row per CDR3 protein. Of around 71,000 distinct CDR3 sequences listed, over 70% are singletons. Both RNA and DNA were isolated together from around 20-30 mg of bulk tissue that had not been sorted. The sequenced material came from liver tumor tissue from sampling region 4. This sample's subset: tumor region T4, right-lateral pole. The receptors derive from a woman aged 55 to 70 with primary liver carcinoma and hepatitis B virus infection.

The sample holds many counts of this clonotype. The chain recombines TRBV6-1 with TRBJ1-5; 8 bases map to TRBD1. Germline-derived CDR1 and CDR2 are MNHNS and SASEGT. The J segment lost 5 bases and the V segment lost 3 bases, leaving 12 bases of the junction unmatched. This CDR3 region has 17 residues. DNA for the CDR3: TGTGCCAGCAGTGATCGCGGGACCCGGGACAGGTATCAGCCCCAGCATTTT. Encoded protein: CASSDRGTRDRYQPQHF.

About this clonotype itself: A much more abundant neighbour one base away suggests this may be a read error. The V call is TRBV5-1, the J call TRBJ2-3; tentatively, D is TRBD1 or TRBD2 (5 bases each). CDR3 length: 17 amino acids. With 7 bases removed from V and 2 bases from J, the gap between germline ends came to 23 bases. CDR1 SGHRS and CDR2 YFSETQ come from the germline V gene. Here the CDR3 DNA reads TGCGCCAGCGGCCCCCCCCGGGGTGGGGGAATCACAGATACGCAGTATTTT. It codes for CASGPPRGGGITDTQYF. Filled out from reference TRBV5-1 and TRBJ2-3, the complete variable domain reads KAGVTQTPRYLIKTRGQQVTLSCSPISGHRSVSWYQQTPGQGLQFLFEYFSETQRNKGNFPGRFSGRQFSNSRSEMNVSTLELGDSALYLCASGPPRGGGITDTQYFGPGTRLTVL.